By sample fraction, the clone carrying this T cell receptor beta chain is large. The antigen is undetermined. V lost 5 bases to trimming and J lost 12 bases, with 11 bases between them. The CDR3 extends over 11 amino acids. Germline V CDR1 and CDR2: SGHVS, FNYEAQ. Original methodology: Using the CDR3 differences seen across clinicopathological groups, the authors built a distant-metastasis classifier for papillary thyroid cancer, which was meant to discriminate distant-metastatic patients. TCRdb reassembled clones from the PCR reads with MiXCR. TCRdb, rather than the study authors, made the V and J calls. The sample carries about 13,000 clones, roughly 21% recorded once. Each patient went into thyroid surgery without having received any treatment. These data come from a study of metastatic and nonmetastatic thyroid tumors. Study context: Peripheral blood and tumor or nodule samples from malignant and benign thyroid patients were compared.

The study, taken as a whole, reports: It was reportedly found that TCR beta diversity was significantly higher in malignant thyroid tumors than in benign nodules, a difference seen in both blood and tumor samples.

The J gene is TRBJ2-1, the V gene TRBV7-6, with no clear D. The TCR comes from a female donor with papillary thyroid cancer or a benign thyroid nodule (not recorded which). Some clones in this sample may be carry-over from other donors' samples. Sequenced material: adjacent normal tissue. CDR3 sequence: CASSLGLMQFF. The CDR3 coding sequence is TGTGCCAGCAGCCTTGGCTTGATGCAGTTCTTC.